The entry that follows covers one TCR beta chain sequence. The antigen remains undetermined. The data stem from a study of graft-versus-host responses after intestinal transplantation. The wider study: Recipients were given multivisceral, liver-intestinal, or isolated intestinal transplants. Each recipient received anti-thymocyte globulin induction, then tacrolimus and steroids for 3 to 4 years.

Findings of the study overall: Marrow from the recipient contained GvH clones, some of which had appeared first in ileum or blood.

Only in-frame clones appear in the TCRdb table, and some are missing; sequencing was by immunoSEQ multiplex PCR. In the table there are 9,500 to 10,000 clones, 90% to 95% of which are singletons. Germline loops: CDR1 MDHEN, CDR2 SYDVKM. The CDR3 spans 15 residues. Trimming removed 5 bases from V and 1 base from J; junction bases left unmatched: 3. The sample in question was PBMCs, obtained 8 days after intestinal transplant. This chain links TRBV28 with TRBJ2-3, with 10 bases matching TRBD2. This clonotype was obtained from a human patient who received an intestinal transplant, so some T cells may come from the graft donor. The CDR3 DNA reads TGTGCCAGCAGTACCCTAGCGGGGGGCACAGATACGCAGTATTTT. It yields the protein CASSTLAGGTDTQYF.